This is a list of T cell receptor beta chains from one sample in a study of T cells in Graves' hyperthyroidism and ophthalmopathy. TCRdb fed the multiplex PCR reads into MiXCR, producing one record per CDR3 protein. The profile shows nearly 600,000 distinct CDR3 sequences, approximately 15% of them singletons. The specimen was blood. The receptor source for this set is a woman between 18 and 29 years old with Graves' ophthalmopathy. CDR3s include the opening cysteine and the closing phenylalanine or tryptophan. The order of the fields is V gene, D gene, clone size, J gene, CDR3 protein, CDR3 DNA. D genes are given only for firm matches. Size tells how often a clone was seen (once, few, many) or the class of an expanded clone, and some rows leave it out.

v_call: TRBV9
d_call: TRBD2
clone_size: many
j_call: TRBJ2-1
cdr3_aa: CASSPRRLAEYNEQFF
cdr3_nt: TGTGCCAGCAGCCCAAGGCGTCTAGCGGAGTACAATGAGCAGTTCTTC

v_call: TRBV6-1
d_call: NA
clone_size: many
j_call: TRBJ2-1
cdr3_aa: CASSEGPYNEQFF
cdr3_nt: TGTGCCAGCAGTGAAGGCCCCTACAATGAGCAGTTCTTC

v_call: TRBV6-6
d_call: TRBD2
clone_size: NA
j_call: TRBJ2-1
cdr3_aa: CASSYSTSGNRVPNEQFF
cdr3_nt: TGTGCCAGCAGTTACAGTACTAGCGGGAACCGGGTCCCCAATGAGCAGTTCTTC

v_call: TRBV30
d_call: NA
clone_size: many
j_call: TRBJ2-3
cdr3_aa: CAWSSRTDTQYF
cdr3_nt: TGTGCCTGGAGTTCCCGCACAGATACGCAGTATTTT

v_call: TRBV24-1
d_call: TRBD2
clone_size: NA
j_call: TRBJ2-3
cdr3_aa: CATSEPGLATDTQYF
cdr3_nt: TGTGCCACCAGTGAGCCGGGACTAGCGACAGATACGCAGTATTTT

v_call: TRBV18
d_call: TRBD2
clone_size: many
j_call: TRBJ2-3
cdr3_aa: CASSPGTSGDTQYF
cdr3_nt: TGTGCCAGCTCACCAGGGACTAGCGGTGATACGCAGTATTTT

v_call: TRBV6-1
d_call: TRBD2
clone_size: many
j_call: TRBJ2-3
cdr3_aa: CATTSGRSTDTQYF
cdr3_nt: TGTGCCACCACTAGCGGGAGGTCCACAGATACGCAGTATTTT

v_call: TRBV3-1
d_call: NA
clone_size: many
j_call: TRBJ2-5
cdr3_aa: CASTPNPDSQETQYF
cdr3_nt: TGTGCCAGCACCCCCAACCCAGACAGCCAAGAGACCCAGTACTTC

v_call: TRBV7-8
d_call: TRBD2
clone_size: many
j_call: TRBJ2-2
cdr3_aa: CASTPGGGRWGLFF
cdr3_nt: TGTGCCAGCACCCCGGGGGGGGGCCGGTGGGGGCTGTTTTTT

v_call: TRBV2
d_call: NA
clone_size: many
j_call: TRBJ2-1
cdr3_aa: CANSRGAGEGEQFF
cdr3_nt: TGTGCCAACTCCCGGGGGGCGGGAGAGGGTGAGCAGTTCTTC

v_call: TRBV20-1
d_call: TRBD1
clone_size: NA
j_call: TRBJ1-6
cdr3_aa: CSARGQQGANSPLHF
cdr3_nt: TGCAGTGCTAGAGGCCAACAGGGGGCGAATTCACCCCTCCACTTT

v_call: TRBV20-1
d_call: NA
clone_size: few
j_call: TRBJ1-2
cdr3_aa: CSARGGGRYGYTF
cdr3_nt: TGCAGTGCTAGAGGTGGGGGCCGCTATGGCTACACCTTC

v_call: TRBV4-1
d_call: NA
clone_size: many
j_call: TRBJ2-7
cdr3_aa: CASSERQGGGDEQYF
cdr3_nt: TGCGCCAGCAGCGAACGACAGGGAGGTGGAGACGAGCAGTACTTC

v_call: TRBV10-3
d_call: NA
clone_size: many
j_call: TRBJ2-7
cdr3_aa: CAISEGAGRTYEQYF
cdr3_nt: TGTGCCATCAGTGAGGGGGCAGGCCGGACCTACGAGCAGTACTTC

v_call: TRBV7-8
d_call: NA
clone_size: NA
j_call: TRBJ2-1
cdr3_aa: CASSNPGRRTPGRSYNEQFF
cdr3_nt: TGCGCCAGCAGCAACCCGGGACGCCGGACGCCTGGCCGCTCCTACAATGAGCAGTTCTTC

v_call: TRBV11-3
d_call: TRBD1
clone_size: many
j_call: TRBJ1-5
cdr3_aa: CASSPSRQGNQPQHF
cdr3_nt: TGTGCCAGCAGCCCATCCCGACAGGGGAATCAGCCCCAGCATTTT

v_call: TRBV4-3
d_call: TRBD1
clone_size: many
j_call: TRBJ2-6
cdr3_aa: CASSQQGTGVTGANVLTF
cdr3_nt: TGCGCCAGCAGCCAACAAGGGACAGGGGTGACTGGGGCCAACGTCCTGACTTTC

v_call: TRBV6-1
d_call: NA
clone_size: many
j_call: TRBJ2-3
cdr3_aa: CASSMGLPYTDTQYF
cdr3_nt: TGTGCCAGCAGTATGGGACTCCCTTACACAGATACGCAGTATTTT

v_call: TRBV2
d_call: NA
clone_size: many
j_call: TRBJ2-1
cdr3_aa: CASSVGPSYNEQFF
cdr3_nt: TGTGCCAGCAGTGTAGGACCCTCCTACAATGAGCAGTTCTTC

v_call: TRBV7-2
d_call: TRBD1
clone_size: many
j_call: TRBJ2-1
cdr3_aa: CASSLFYISGQGLGNEQFF
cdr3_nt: TGTGCCAGCAGCCTCTTTTATATTTCGGGACAGGGTTTGGGCAATGAGCAGTTCTTC

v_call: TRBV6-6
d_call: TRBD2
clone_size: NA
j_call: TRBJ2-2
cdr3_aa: CASSYSFTSGTNTGELFF
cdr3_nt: TGTGCCAGCAGTTACTCGTTTACTAGCGGGACTAACACCGGGGAGCTGTTTTTT

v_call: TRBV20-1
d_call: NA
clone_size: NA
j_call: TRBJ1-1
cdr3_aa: CSASPPTITKAFF
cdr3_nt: TGCAGTGCTAGTCCCCCCACCATAACAAAAGCTTTCTTT

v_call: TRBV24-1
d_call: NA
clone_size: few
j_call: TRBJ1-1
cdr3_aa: CATSDSGGRDTEAFF
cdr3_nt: TGTGCCACCAGTGATTCCGGGGGGCGAGACACTGAAGCTTTCTTT

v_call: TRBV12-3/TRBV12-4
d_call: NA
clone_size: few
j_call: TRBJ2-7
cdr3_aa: CASSLAGVGQYF
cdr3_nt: TGTGCCAGCAGTTTAGCGGGGGTTGGGCAGTACTTC

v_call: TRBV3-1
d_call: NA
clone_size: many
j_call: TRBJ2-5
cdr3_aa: CASSRGTQYF
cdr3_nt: TGTGCCAGCAGCCGGGGGACCCAGTACTTC

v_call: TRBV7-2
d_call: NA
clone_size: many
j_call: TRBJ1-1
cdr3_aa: CASSTQVGQLNTEAFF
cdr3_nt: TGTGCCAGCAGCACCCAGGTCGGGCAGCTGAACACTGAAGCTTTCTTT

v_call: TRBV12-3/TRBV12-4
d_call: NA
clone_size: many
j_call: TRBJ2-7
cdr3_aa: CASSFGRGSYEQYF
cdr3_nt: TGTGCCAGCAGTTTTGGGAGAGGGTCCTACGAGCAGTACTTC

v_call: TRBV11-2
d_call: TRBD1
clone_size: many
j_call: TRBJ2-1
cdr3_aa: CASRPIRDRAYNEQFF
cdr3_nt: TGTGCCAGCAGACCTATCCGGGACAGGGCCTACAATGAGCAGTTCTTC

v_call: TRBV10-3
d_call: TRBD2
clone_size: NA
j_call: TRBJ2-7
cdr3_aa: CAISDSTGLAGLYEQYF
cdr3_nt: TGTGCCATCAGTGATTCCACCGGACTAGCGGGACTATACGAGCAGTACTTC

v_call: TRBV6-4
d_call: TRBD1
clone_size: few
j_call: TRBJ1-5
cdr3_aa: CASSDRGYNQPQHF
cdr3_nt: TGTGCCAGCAGCGACAGGGGGTACAATCAGCCCCAGCATTTT

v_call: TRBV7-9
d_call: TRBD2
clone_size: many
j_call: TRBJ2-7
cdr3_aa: CASSFGLAGGPYEQYF
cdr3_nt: TGTGCCAGCAGTTTCGGACTAGCGGGAGGGCCCTACGAGCAGTACTTC